The 15 T cell receptor beta chains presented below share a single source sample, sequenced in a study of cytomegalovirus exposure and HLA in healthy donors. PCR involved 60 Vbeta and 13 Jbeta primers. Profiled with immunoSEQ multiplex PCR; TCRdb holds only in-frame clones, not every one. Of about 160,000 clones listed, roughly 82% are singletons. Sequencing input: PBMCs. Receptors originate from a man in his forties or fifties in good health and CMV-seropositive.

The CDR3 here is CASPQGLPGPQHF. The CDR3 DNA is TGTGCCAGCCCCCAGGGGCTCCCGGGGCCCCAGCATTTT. The chain has TRBV19 and TRBJ1-5, with D possibly being TRBD1 (6 bases). Per the germline V gene, CDR1 is LNHDA and CDR2 is SQIVND (reference sequence). The V end was cut by 9 bases, the J end by 9 bases, with 18 bases between. There are 13 residues in the CDR3.

The gene calls are TRBV5-1 and TRBJ1-4; the D is unclear. Trimming cost V 2 bases and J 0 bases, with 8 bases left between them. CDR1 and CDR2 (germline): SGHRS, YFSETQ. The CDR3 length is 15 residues. The DNA of the CDR3 is TGCGCCAGCAGCTTCGGGATTGCAACTAATGAAAAACTGTTTTTT. It codes for CASSFGIATNEKLFF.

This chain links TRBV19 with TRBJ1-2; 10 positions agree with TRBD1. After removal of 4 bases from V and 3 bases from J, the junction contained 5 bases not matched to a gene. The CDR3 has 15 residues. CDR1 is LNHDA, CDR2 SQIVND, per germline (reference sequence). As DNA, the CDR3 is TGTGCCAGTAGTAAGGGGACAGGGGAGTACTATGGCTACACCTTC. This encodes CASSKGTGEYYGYTF.

J is TRBJ2-2 and V is TRBV4-2; TRBD2 matches at 7 bases. Germline-derived CDR1 and CDR2 are LGHNA and YNFKEQ. The trim removed 1 base at V and 5 bases at J, leaving 10 bases unmatched. The CDR3 has 17 amino acids. Written as DNA, the CDR3 is TGTGCCAGCAGCCAAGGGGGGGGGAGGGGAGCTACCGGGGAGCTGTTTTTT. Translating it yields CASSQGGGRGATGELFF.

The chain links TRBV11-2 to TRBJ1-1; 8 bases fit TRBD1. This CDR3 is built from 14 residues. Trimming at V came to 5 bases and at J to 6 bases, leaving 8 bases not matched to a gene. CDR1 is SGHAT and CDR2 is FQNNGV in the germline V gene. CDR3 in DNA: TGTGCCAGCAGCCGACAGGGGTCCATCCCTGAAGCTTTCTTT. The encoded protein is CASSRQGSIPEAFF.

This sequence joins TRBV13 and TRBJ2-3; D possibly corresponds to TRBD2 (5 bases). Germline CDR1 PRHDT, CDR2 FYEKMQ (reference sequence). This CDR3 has 17 residues. Trimming stripped 5 bases from V and 3 bases from J, with 21 bases between. The DNA for the CDR3 is TGTGCCAGCAGCCGGATAGGACTCCTAGCTGGTACAGATACGCAGTATTTT. Residues: CASSRIGLLAGTDTQYF.

The chain uses TRBV7-9 and TRBJ2-2; D is possibly TRBD2 (5 bases). Germline CDR1 reads SEHNR; CDR2 reads FQNEAQ (reference sequence). V shed 1 base and J shed 5 bases, with 5 bases lying between them. The CDR3 extends over 13 amino acids. Here the CDR3 reads CASSLGGTGELFF. In nucleotides, the CDR3 is TGTGCCAGCAGCTTAGGAGGGACCGGGGAGCTGTTTTTT.

V and J are TRBV5-1 and TRBJ2-1; D perhaps matches TRBD2 (6 bases). V was cut by 0 bases and J by 9 bases, with 10 bases left in between. This CDR3 is 13 amino acids long. Looked up from germline, CDR1 is SGHRS and CDR2 is YFSETQ. The CDR3 spells CASSLAGAVEQFF. In DNA form, the CDR3 reads TGCGCCAGCAGCTTGGCGGGAGCGGTTGAGCAGTTCTTC.

The rearrangement uses TRBV9 and TRBJ2-3; TRBD2 matches 9 bases. CDR3 size: 16 residues. Trimming at V came to 2 bases and at J to 0 bases, leaving 4 bases not matched to a gene. Germline lookup yields CDR1 SGDLS and CDR2 YYNGEE. DNA for the CDR3: TGTGCCAGCAGCGTCTCTAGCGGGGTTAGCACAGATACGCAGTATTTT. Translating it yields CASSVSSGVSTDTQYF.

The gene calls are TRBV29-1 and TRBJ1-1; D is ambiguous. Germline CDR1 is SQVTM and CDR2 is ANQGSEA. This CDR3 is 13 amino acids long. V dropped 3 bases and J dropped 7 bases, with 15 bases sitting between them. The CDR3 nucleotides are TGCAGCGTTGACGTCTCACTTAGTGGTGAAGCTTTCTTT. Translation: CSVDVSLSGEAFF.

This clone came up once. J is TRBJ1-1 and V is TRBV2, with 10 bases fitting TRBD1. Trimming cost V 3 bases and J 3 bases; bases outside gene matches: 7. The CDR3 is 16 residues long. Germline V CDR1 and CDR2: SNHLY, FYNNEI. The CDR3 nucleotides read TGTGCCAGCAGTGACACCGGACAGGGGGTTCACACTGAAGCTTTCTTT. Protein: CASSDTGQGVHTEAFF.

This chain joins TRBV7-2 and TRBJ1-1; D call uncertain. There are 13 residues in the CDR3. V lost 1 base, J lost 7 bases, and 10 bases lay in between. Germline values: CDR1 SGHTA, CDR2 FQGNSA. The chain's CDR3 is CASSLERRSEAFF. The CDR3, as DNA: TGTGCCAGCAGCTTAGAAAGACGGAGTGAAGCTTTCTTT.

This rearrangement joins TRBV4-1 to TRBJ1-4; D gene ambiguous. The CDR3 has 14 residues. From germline, CDR1 is MGHRA and CDR2 YSYEKL. Trimming left V 1 base short and J 4 bases short, with 7 bases between. In DNA form, the CDR3 reads TGCGCCAGCAGCCAAGTTGGGAGTAATGAAAAACTGTTTTTT. Encoded protein: CASSQVGSNEKLFF.

This sequence joins TRBV9 and TRBJ1-2; no definite D call. Trimming pared 0 bases from V and 4 bases from J, leaving 13 bases between. This CDR3 spans 15 amino acids. The germline gives CDR1 SGDLS, CDR2 YYNGEE. CDR3: CASSVVGGPIYGYTF. CDR3 coding DNA: TGTGCCAGCAGCGTAGTTGGAGGTCCCATCTATGGCTACACCTTC.

The chain is built from TRBV9 and TRBJ2-7; 8 bases align to TRBD1. Trimming cost V 3 bases and J 0 bases; bases outside gene matches: 8. Per the germline V gene, CDR1 is SGDLS and CDR2 is YYNGEE. The CDR3 extends over 16 amino acids. The CDR3 nucleotides read TGTGCCAGCAGCGAGATGGGACAGGCAGGCTCCTACGAGCAGTACTTC. Its translation is CASSEMGQAGSYEQYF.